A selection of T cell receptor beta chains follows, all from one sample in a study of blood T cell repertoires in COVID-19. Only in-frame clones appear in the TCRdb table, and some are missing; sequencing was by immunoSEQ multiplex PCR. Among 450,000 or so clones listed, roughly 90% were seen once. Specimen: peripheral blood. The receptors stem from a young man with COVID-19, enrolled during active disease. Both conserved end residues are part of each CDR3. A D gene is named only where the DNA matches it firmly. The size field is filled for only some rows; it gives once, few, many or a size class.

TRBJ2-1	TRBD2	NA	TRBV11-3	TGTGCCAGCAGCCTCTGGACTAGCGGGAGTGGGAATGAGCAGTTCTTC	CASSLWTSGSGNEQFF
TRBJ2-3	TRBD2	NA	TRBV6-1	TGTGCCAGCAGTGAAATGAGCGGGGGGGCCGCAGATACGCAGTATTTT	CASSEMSGGAADTQYF
TRBJ2-1	TRBD2	NA	TRBV18	TGTGCCAGCTCACAAGGGCTCCGGGGGGGCTACAATGAGCAGTTCTTC	CASSQGLRGGYNEQFF
TRBJ2-1	NA	NA	TRBV7-9	TGTGCCAGCAGCGCGGTCCTAGGCGGCCTATCTGAGCAGTTCTTC	CASSAVLGGLSEQFF
TRBJ1-1	TRBD1	NA	TRBV5-4	TGTGCCAGCAGCAACGGAGGGGGCGCCCACACTGAAGCTTTCTTT	CASSNGGGAHTEAFF
TRBJ2-7	NA	NA	TRBV7-5	TGTGTCAGAAGCTTACCACTACTAGGGAAGCGGTACGAGCAGTACTTC	CVRSLPLLGKRYEQYF
TRBJ2-2	NA	NA	TRBV3-1/TRBV3-2	TGTGCCAGCAGCCTCGGGATCACCGGGGAGCTGTTTTTT	CASSLGITGELFF
TRBJ2-7	NA	NA	TRBV7-9	TGTGCCAGCAGCCCACGGGACACTAGTTCCTACGAGCAGTACTTC	CASSPRDTSSYEQYF
TRBJ2-1	NA	NA	TRBV24-1	TGTGCCACCAGTGATTTGAACCAGCGGGCGTTCTTC	CATSDLNQRAFF
TRBJ2-1	TRBD1	NA	TRBV6-1	TGTGCCAGCAGTGAATTTGGGACAGGGGTCAATGAGCAGTTCTTC	CASSEFGTGVNEQFF
TRBJ2-7	TRBD1	few	TRBV4-1	TGCGCCAGCAGCCAAACCATCGACAGGGTCGAGCAGTACTTC	CASSQTIDRVEQYF
TRBJ2-7	NA	NA	TRBV7-3	TGTGCCAGCAGCTTAAGTGGGGGGTTGAAGCAGTACTTC	CASSLSGGLKQYF
TRBJ2-1	TRBD1	NA	TRBV4-1	TGCGCCAGCAGCCAAGATGTGGCAGGGGGATTGGATGAGCAGTTCTTC	CASSQDVAGGLDEQFF
TRBJ2-1	TRBD2	NA	TRBV7-9	TGTGCCAGCAGCTTAGCGAATTCTAGCGGGGCCTCCGCGTATGAGCAGTTCTTC	CASSLANSSGASAYEQFF
TRBJ2-2	NA	NA	TRBV10-2	TGCGCCAGCCAGGGTCAGGGCACCGGGGAGCTGTTTTTT	CASQGQGTGELFF
TRBJ2-5	TRBD1	NA	TRBV10-2	TGCGCCAGCACCGACAGGGGGCAGAAAGAGACCCAGTACTTC	CASTDRGQKETQYF
TRBJ1-3	TRBD1	NA	TRBV7-2	TGTGCCAGCAGGGGACAGATCTCTGGAAACACCATATATTTT	CASRGQISGNTIYF
TRBJ2-6	NA	once	TRBV19	TGTGCCTCCGACAGTGACAGCTCTGGGGCCAACGTCCTGACTTTC	CASDSDSSGANVLTF
TRBJ2-3	NA	few	TRBV5-1	TGCGCCAGCAGCTTGGGACTACCCACAGATACGCAGTATTTT	CASSLGLPTDTQYF
TRBJ1-1	NA	once	TRBV29-1	TGCAGCGTTGTAGCATCTCAAACTGAAGCTTTCTTT	CSVVASQTEAFF
TRBJ1-3	NA	NA	TRBV7-9	TGTGCCAGCAGCTCCTGGCGGGGGATTGGAAACACCATATATTTT	CASSSWRGIGNTIYF
TRBJ2-1	NA	NA	TRBV6-1	TGTGCCAGCAGTGAAGCTAACCAGGCATACAACCACAATGAGCAGTTCTTC	CASSEANQAYNHNEQFF
TRBJ1-1	NA	NA	TRBV10-3	TGTGCCATCAGTGAAGGGACATCGAACACTGAAGCTTTCTTT	CAISEGTSNTEAFF
TRBJ1-3	TRBD1	NA	TRBV29-1	TGCAGCGCATCCCCGACAGGGAGCCACACCATATATTTT	CSASPTGSHTIYF
TRBJ2-7	NA	few	TRBV10-2	TGCGCCGCAGGGGTCCACGAGCAGTACTTC	CAAGVHEQYF
TRBJ2-3	TRBD1	NA	TRBV2	TGTGCCAGCACTAGGGGGCTGGATACGCAGTATTTT	CASTRGLDTQYF
TRBJ2-3	NA	NA	TRBV7-9	TGTGCCAGCAGGCGGAGAGATACGCAGTATTTT	CASRRRDTQYF
TRBJ2-3	NA	NA	TRBV5-1	TGCGCCAGCAGCTACGCGGGGGCGCGCACAGATACGCAGTATTTT	CASSYAGARTDTQYF
TRBJ2-3	TRBD2	NA	TRBV5-1	TGCGCCAGCAGCTTGTCTAGCGGGGGCTGGGCAGATACGCAGTATTTT	CASSLSSGGWADTQYF
TRBJ2-3	NA	NA	TRBV11-2	TGTGCCAGCAGCCCAAGGCCCGGCCCAGGGGATACGCAGTATTTT	CASSPRPGPGDTQYF
TRBJ1-4	NA	NA	TRBV18	TGTGCCAGCTCACCATCCCAGGGGACTAATGAAAAACTGTTTTTT	CASSPSQGTNEKLFF
TRBJ2-1	NA	NA	TRBV5-1	TGCGCCAGCAGCACAATATCCGGGTCCCACAATGAGCAGTTCTTC	CASSTISGSHNEQFF
TRBJ2-2	TRBD1	NA	TRBV15	TGTGCCACCAGCAGAGCGTTGACAGGGGGGCGCACCGGGGAGCTGTTTTTT	CATSRALTGGRTGELFF
TRBJ2-7	NA	NA	TRBV10-2	TGCGCCAGCAGTGAGGGACAAGTCTACGAGCAGTACTTC	CASSEGQVYEQYF
TRBJ1-1	TRBD1	NA	TRBV6-5	TGTGCCAGCAGGCGGACAGGGGGCCGGAACACTGAAGCTTTCTTT	CASRRTGGRNTEAFF
TRBJ1-2	TRBD1	once	TRBV3-1/TRBV3-2	TGTGCCAGCAGCCAAACAGAAACCCGGGACAGGGATTTTAATGGCTACACCTTC	CASSQTETRDRDFNGYTF
TRBJ1-2	NA	NA	TRBV30	TGTGCCTGGAACTCGGGGATCGTCGGTGGCTACACCTTC	CAWNSGIVGGYTF
TRBJ2-1	NA	NA	TRBV7-7	TGTGCTAGCAGCTCTCTAAAACCCGGGAGTGTGTCCTACAATGAGCAGTTCTTC	CASSSLKPGSVSYNEQFF
TRBJ1-1	TRBD1	NA	TRBV5-6	TGTGCCAGCAGCTATGGGACAGGGATGCTTGAAGCTTTCTTT	CASSYGTGMLEAFF
TRBJ1-4	NA	few	TRBV4-1	TGCGCCAGCAGCCAAGGGAGTCTAAATGAAAAACTGTTTTTT	CASSQGSLNEKLFF
TRBJ2-1	TRBD2	NA	TRBV18	TGTGCCAGCTCACCAGGAATGCTAGCGGGGGGCTATCTAGGGATCGATGAGCAGTTCTTC	CASSPGMLAGGYLGIDEQFF
TRBJ2-5	TRBD2	NA	TRBV7-6	TGTGCCAGCAGCCTTGGACTAGCGGGAAGGGAGACCCAGTACTTC	CASSLGLAGRETQYF
TRBJ1-3	NA	NA	TRBV5-4	TGTGCCAGCAGTGAAATTACATCTGGAAACACCATATATTTT	CASSEITSGNTIYF
TRBJ2-1	NA	NA	TRBV3-1/TRBV3-2	TGTGCCAGCAGCCCTTGGGACTCCCCCACAGTGAATGAGCAGTTCTTC	CASSPWDSPTVNEQFF
TRBJ1-2	TRBD1	NA	TRBV2	TGTGCCAGCAGTGAAGCGCAGAATCTCGGGACAGGCCTTCGGTATGGCTACACCTTC	CASSEAQNLGTGLRYGYTF
TRBJ1-5	NA	few	TRBV6-5	TGTGCCAGCAGCCCCCAAGGGACAAGCAATCAGCCCCAGCATTTT	CASSPQGTSNQPQHF
TRBJ2-7	TRBD2	NA	TRBV6-6	TGTGCCAGCAGTTCCAGCGGGGAAATCTCCTACGAGCAGTACTTC	CASSSSGEISYEQYF
TRBJ1-3	NA	once	TRBV5-1	TGCGCCAGCAGCCTCTCCAGTAAACCCGGAAACACCATATATTTT	CASSLSSKPGNTIYF
TRBJ2-7	TRBD1	NA	TRBV18	TGTGCCAGCTCGTCCGGGACAGGAGTATCCTACGAGCAGTACTTC	CASSSGTGVSYEQYF
TRBJ2-3	NA	NA	TRBV7-9	TGTGCCAGCGGAGAGGTAGATACGCAGTATTTT	CASGEVDTQYF